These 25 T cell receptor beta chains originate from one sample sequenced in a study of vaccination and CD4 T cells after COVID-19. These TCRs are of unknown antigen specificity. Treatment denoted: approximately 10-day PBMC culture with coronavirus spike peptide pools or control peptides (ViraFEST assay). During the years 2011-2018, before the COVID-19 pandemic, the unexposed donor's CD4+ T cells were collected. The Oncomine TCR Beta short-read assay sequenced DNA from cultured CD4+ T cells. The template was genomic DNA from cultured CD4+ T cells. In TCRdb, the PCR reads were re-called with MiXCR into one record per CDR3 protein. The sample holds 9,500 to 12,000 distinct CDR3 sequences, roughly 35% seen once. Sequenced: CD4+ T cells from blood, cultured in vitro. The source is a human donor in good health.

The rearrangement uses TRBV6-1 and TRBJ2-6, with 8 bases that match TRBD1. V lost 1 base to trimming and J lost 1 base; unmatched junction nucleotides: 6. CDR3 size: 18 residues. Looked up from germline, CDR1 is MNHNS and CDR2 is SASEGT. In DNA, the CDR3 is TGTGCCAGCAGTGAAGTCGGGACAGGTTTATCTGGGGCCAACGTCCTGACTTTC. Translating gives CASSEVGTGLSGANVLTF.

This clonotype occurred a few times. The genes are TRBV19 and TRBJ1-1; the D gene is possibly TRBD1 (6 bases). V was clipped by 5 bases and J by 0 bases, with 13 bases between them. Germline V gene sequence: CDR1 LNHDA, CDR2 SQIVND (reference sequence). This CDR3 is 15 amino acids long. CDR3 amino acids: CASSLNREMNTEAFF. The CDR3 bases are TGTGCCAGTAGTCTCAACAGGGAAATGAACACTGAAGCTTTCTTT.

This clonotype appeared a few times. CDR3 sequence: CASSGLAPSTDTQYF. CDR3 DNA sequence: TGTGCCAGTAGTGGGCTAGCTCCTAGCACAGATACGCAGTATTTT. This sequence joins TRBV19 and TRBJ2-3, with D perhaps TRBD2 (5 bases). There are 15 residues in the CDR3. The germline V and J ends were trimmed by 5 bases and 0 bases, with 12 bases remaining between them. CDR1 is LNHDA, CDR2 SQIVND, per germline (reference sequence).

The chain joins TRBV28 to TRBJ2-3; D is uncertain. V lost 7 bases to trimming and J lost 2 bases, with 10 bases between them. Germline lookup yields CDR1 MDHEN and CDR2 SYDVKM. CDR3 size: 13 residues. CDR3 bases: TGTGCCAGCACCATAGGGTCCACAGATACGCAGTATTTT. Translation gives CASTIGSTDTQYF.

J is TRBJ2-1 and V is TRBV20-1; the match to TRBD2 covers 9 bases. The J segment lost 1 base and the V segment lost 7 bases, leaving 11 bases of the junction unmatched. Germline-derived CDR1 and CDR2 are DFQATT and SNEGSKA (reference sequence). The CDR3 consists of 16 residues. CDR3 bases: TGCAGTGTACGATGGACAAGCGGGAGGTCCTACAATGAGCAGTTCTTC. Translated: CSVRWTSGRSYNEQFF.

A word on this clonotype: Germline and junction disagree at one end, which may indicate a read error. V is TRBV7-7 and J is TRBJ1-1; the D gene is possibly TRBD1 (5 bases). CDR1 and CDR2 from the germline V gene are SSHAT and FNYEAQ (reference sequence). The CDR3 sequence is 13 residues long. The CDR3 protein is CASSLRGDTEAFF. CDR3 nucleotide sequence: TGTGCTAGCAGCTTAAGAGGGGACACTGAAGCTTTCTTT.

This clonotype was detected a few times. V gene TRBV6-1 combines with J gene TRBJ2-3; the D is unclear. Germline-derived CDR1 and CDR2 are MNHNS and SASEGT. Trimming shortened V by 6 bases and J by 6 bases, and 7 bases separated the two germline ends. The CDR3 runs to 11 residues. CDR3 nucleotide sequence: TGTGCCAGCAGCCCCTTGGATACGCAGTATTTT. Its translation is CASSPLDTQYF.

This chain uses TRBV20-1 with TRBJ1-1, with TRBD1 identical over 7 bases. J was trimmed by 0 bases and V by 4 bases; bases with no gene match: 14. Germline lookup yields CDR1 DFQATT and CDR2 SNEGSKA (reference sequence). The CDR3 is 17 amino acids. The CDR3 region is CSAKVSTGSLMNTEAFF. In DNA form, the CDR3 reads TGCAGTGCTAAAGTATCGACAGGGAGCCTCATGAACACTGAAGCTTTCTTT.

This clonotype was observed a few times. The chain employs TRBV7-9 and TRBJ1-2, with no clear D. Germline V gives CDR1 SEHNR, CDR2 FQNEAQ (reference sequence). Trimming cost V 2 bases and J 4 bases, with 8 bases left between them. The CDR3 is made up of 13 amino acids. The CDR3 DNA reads TGTGCCAGCAGCTTAAAAAACGGCTATGGCTACACCTTC. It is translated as CASSLKNGYGYTF.

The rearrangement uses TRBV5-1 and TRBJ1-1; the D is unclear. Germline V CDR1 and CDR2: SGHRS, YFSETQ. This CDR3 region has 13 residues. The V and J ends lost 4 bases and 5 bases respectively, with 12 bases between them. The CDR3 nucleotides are TGCGCCAGCAGCGATCGGGTCGGGACTGAAGCTTTCTTT. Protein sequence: CASSDRVGTEAFF.

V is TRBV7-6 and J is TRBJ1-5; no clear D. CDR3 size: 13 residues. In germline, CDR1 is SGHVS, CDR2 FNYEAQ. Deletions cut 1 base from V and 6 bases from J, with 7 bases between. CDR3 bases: TGTGCCAGCAGCTTAGGTTCGGGTCAGCCCCAGCATTTT. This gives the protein CASSLGSGQPQHF.

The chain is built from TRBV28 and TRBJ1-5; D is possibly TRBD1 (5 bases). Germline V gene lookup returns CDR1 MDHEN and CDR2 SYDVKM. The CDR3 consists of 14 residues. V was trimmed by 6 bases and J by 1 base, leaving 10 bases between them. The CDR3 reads CASSGWGSNQPQHF. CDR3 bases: TGTGCCAGCAGCGGATGGGGGAGCAATCAGCCCCAGCATTTT.

CDR3 sequence: CASSLQRTSTDTQYF. CDR3 sequence (DNA): TGTGCCAGCAGCTTACAGCGGACTAGCACAGATACGCAGTATTTT. V usage is TRBV7-2 and J usage is TRBJ2-3; D may be TRBD2 (5 bases). CDR1 is SGHTA and CDR2 is FQGNSA in the germline V gene. CDR3 length: 15 residues. The V end was cut by 2 bases, the J end by 0 bases, with 9 bases between.

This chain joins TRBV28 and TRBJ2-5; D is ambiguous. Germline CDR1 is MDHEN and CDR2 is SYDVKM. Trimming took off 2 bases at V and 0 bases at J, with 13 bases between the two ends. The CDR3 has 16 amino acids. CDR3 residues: CASSLTLSPYQETQYF. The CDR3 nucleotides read TGTGCCAGCAGTTTAACCCTCAGCCCGTACCAAGAGACCCAGTACTTC.

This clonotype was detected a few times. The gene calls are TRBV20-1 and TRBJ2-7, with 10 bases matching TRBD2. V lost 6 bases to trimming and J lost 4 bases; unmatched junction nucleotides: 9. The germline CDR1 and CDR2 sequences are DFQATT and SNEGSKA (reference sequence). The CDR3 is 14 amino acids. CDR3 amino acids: CSAPTSGKKYEQYF. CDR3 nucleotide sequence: TGCAGTGCCCCAACTAGCGGGAAAAAATACGAGCAGTACTTC.

Written as DNA, the CDR3 is TGTGCCAGCAGCTCCTTATCGCAGTATTTT. It specifies CASSSLSQYF. The rearrangement uses TRBV7-2 and TRBJ2-3, with D unclear. The germline CDR1 and CDR2 sequences are SGHTA and FQGNSA. The CDR3 has 10 residues. V was trimmed by 4 bases and J by 10 bases, leaving 6 bases between them.

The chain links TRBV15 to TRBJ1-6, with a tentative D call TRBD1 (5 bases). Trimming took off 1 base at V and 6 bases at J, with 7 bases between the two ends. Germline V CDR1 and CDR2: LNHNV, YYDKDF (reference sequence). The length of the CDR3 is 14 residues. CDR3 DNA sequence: TGTGCCACCAGCAGAGCCGGGACTAATTCACCCCTCCACTTT. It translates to CATSRAGTNSPLHF.

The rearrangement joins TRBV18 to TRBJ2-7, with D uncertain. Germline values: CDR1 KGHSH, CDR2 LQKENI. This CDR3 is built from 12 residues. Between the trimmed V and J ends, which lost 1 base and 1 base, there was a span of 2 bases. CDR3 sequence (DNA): TGTGCCAGCTCACCACTGTCCTACGAGCAGTACTTC. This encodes CASSPLSYEQYF.

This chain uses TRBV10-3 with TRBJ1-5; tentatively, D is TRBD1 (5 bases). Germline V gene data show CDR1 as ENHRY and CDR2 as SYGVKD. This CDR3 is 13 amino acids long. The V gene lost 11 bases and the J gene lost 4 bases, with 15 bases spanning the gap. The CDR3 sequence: CAVTTDLNQPQHF. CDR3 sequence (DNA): TGTGCCGTCACGACAGACCTAAATCAGCCCCAGCATTTT.

Here the CDR3 DNA reads TGTGCCTGGAGTGTATACGGAGTGAACACTGAAGCTTTCTTT. Translation: CAWSVYGVNTEAFF. This chain uses TRBV30 with TRBJ1-1; D call uncertain. The germline V and J ends were trimmed by 0 bases and 0 bases, with 8 bases remaining between them. The length of the CDR3 is 14 residues. Germline lookup yields CDR1 GTSNPN and CDR2 SVGIG (reference sequence).

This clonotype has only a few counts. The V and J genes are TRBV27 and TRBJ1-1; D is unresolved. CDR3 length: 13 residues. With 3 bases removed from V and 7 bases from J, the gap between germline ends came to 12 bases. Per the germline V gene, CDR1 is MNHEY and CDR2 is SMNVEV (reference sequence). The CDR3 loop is CASSFIGWGEAFF. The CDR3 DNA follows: TGTGCCAGCAGTTTCATCGGTTGGGGTGAAGCTTTCTTT.

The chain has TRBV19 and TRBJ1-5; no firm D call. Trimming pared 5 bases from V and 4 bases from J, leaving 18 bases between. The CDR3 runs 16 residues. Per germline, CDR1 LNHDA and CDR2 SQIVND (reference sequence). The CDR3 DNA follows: TGTGCCAGTAGTTCGGACCTGGGTGGTGAGAATCAGCCCCAGCATTTT. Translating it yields CASSSDLGGENQPQHF.

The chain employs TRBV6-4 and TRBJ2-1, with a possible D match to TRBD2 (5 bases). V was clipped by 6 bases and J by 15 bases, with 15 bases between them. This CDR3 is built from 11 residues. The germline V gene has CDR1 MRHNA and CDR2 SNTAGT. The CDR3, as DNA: TGTGCCAGCAGCTTGGGTTCTAGCTGGTTCTTC. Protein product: CASSLGSSWFF.

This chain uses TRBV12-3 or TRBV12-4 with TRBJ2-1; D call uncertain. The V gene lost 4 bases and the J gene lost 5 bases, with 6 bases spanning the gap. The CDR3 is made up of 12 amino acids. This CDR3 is CASSYLDNEQFF. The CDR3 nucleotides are TGTGCCAGCAGTTATCTAGACAATGAGCAGTTCTTC.

CDR3 DNA sequence: TGTGCCAGCAGCGAGAGCGGGAGACAAGAGACCCAGTACTTC. Amino acid sequence: CASSESGRQETQYF. The chain combines TRBV7-9 with TRBJ2-5; 8 bases match TRBD2. Germline-derived CDR1 and CDR2 are SEHNR and FQNEAQ (reference sequence). This CDR3 contains 14 residues. Trimming took 5 bases from V and 2 from J; bases not matched to a gene: 4.